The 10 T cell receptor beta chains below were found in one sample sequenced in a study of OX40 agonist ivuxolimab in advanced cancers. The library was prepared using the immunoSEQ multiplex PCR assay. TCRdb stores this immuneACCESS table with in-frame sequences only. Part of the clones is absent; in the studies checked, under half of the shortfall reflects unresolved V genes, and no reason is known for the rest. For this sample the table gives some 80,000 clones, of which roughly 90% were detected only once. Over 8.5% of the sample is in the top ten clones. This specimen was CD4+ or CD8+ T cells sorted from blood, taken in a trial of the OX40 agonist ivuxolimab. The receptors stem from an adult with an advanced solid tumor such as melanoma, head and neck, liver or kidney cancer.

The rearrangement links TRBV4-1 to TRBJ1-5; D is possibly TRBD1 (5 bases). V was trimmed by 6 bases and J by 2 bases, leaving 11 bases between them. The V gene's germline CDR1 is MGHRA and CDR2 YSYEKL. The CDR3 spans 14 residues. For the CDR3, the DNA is TGCGCCAGCAGAGAGACAGCAGGCAATCAGCCCCAGCATTTT. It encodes CASRETAGNQPQHF.

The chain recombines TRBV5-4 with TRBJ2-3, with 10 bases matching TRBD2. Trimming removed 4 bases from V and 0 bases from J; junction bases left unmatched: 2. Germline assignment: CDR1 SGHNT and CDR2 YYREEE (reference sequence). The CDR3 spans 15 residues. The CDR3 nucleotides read TGTGCCAGCAGCGTTAGCGGGGGGAGCACAGATACGCAGTATTTT. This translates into CASSVSGGSTDTQYF.

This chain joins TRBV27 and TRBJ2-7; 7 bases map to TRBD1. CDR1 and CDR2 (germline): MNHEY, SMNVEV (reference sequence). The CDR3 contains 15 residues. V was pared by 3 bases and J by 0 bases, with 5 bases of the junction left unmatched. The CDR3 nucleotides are TGTGCCAGCAGTTTCTACAGGGGAAACTCCTACGAGCAGTACTTC. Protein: CASSFYRGNSYEQYF.

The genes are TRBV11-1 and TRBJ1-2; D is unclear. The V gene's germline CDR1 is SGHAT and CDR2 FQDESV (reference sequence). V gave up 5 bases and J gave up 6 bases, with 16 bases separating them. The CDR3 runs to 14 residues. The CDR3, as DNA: TGTGCCAGCAGCCCAAGTGAGGGTGGGGATGGCTACACCTTC. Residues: CASSPSEGGDGYTF.

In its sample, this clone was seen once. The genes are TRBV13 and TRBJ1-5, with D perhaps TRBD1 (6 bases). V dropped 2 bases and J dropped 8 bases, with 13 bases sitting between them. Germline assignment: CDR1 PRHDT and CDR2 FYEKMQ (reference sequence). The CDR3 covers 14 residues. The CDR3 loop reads CASSLRQALKPQHF. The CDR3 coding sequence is TGTGCCAGCAGCTTAAGACAGGCCTTAAAGCCCCAGCATTTT.

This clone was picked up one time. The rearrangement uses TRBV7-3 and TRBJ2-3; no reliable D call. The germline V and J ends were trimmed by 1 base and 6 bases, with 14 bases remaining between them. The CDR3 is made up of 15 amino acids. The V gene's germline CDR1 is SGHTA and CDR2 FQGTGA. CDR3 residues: CASSLIGSYPDTQYF. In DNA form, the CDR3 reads TGTGCCAGCAGCTTAATTGGGTCTTACCCCGATACGCAGTATTTT.

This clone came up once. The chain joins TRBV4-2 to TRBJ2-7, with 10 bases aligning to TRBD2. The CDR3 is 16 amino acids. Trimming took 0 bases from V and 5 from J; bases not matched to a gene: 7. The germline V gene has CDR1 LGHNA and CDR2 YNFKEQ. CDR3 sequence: CASSQDGTSGAHEQYF. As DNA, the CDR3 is TGTGCCAGCAGCCAAGATGGCACTAGCGGGGCCCACGAGCAGTACTTC.

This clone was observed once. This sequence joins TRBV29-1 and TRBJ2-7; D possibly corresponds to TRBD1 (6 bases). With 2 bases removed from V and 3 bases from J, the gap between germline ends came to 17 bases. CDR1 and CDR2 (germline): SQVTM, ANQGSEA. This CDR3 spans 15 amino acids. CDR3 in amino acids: CSVEPLNLQGYEQYF. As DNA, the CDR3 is TGCAGCGTTGAACCCTTGAACCTACAGGGCTACGAGCAGTACTTC.

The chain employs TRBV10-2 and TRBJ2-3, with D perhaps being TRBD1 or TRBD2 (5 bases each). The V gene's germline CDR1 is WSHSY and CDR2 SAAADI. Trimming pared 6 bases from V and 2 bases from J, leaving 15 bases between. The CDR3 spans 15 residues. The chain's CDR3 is CASRGPGRYTDTQYF. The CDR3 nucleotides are TGCGCCAGCAGAGGGCCGGGACGGTACACAGATACGCAGTATTTT.

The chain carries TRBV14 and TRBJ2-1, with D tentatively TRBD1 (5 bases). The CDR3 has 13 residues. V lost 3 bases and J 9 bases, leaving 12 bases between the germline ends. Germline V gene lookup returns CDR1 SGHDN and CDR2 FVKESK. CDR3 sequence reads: CASSHLQATEQFF. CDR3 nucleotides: TGTGCCAGCAGCCATCTACAGGCTACTGAGCAGTTCTTC. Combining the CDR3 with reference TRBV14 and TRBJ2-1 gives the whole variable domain EAGVTQFPSHSVIEKGQTVTLRCDPISGHDNLYWYRRVMGKEIKFLLHFVKESKQDESGMPNNRFLAERTGGTYSTLKVQPAELEDSGVYFCASSHLQATEQFFGPGTRLTVL.